Here is one TCR beta chain with its context. Its antigen is as yet unknown. Evenly divided among several immunoSEQ plates was the genomic DNA of each subset. The repertoire was sequenced with immunoSEQ multiplex PCR; TCRdb's copy has only in-frame clones and lacks some. The repertoire holds about 2.4 million clones, under 95% seen once, with approximately 0.35% in the top ten. The sample is drawn from a study of shared clonotypes between healthy human individuals. Study-wide context: Each donor's CD8 memory used one plate, CD8 naive two, each CD4 subset three. Study findings and constraints: Relative to their counterparts shared across all four donors, non-shared clonotypes exhibited diminished generation probabilities.

The CDR3 runs 13 residues. Germline CDR1 LGHNA, CDR2 YNFKEQ. Trimming pared 5 bases from V and 15 bases from J, leaving 17 bases between. This chain links TRBV4-2 with TRBJ1-6, with D possibly matching TRBD1 (5 bases). Sample: naive CD4+ T cells from PBMCs. Stated subset: CD45RA+ positively selected. This TCR derives from a man in his late teens or twenties in good health. Some clones in this sample may be carry-over from other donors' samples. CDR3 amino acids: CASSKGEGLVLHF. The CDR3 DNA reads as TGTGCCAGCAGCAAGGGCGAGGGGTTGGTCCTCCACTTT.